This note documents a single T cell receptor (beta chain) sequence. What antigen it recognizes has not been identified. No base quality values were provided; no much bigger clone lies one nucleotide off. CDR1 and CDR2, per the germline V gene, are LGHNA and YNFKEQ. V is cut back by 1 base and J by 1 base, with 3 bases in the junction unmatched. The CDR3, from cysteine to phenylalanine, totals 16 residues. Of all the DNA, just the CDR3 is kept, 48 bases in frame from base 1. According to the study, the label for this sample's time point signals: about 28 days (+/-7) after the second vaccine dose. AZD1222 recipients whose second dose came at about 4 weeks and those whose second dose came at about 12 weeks were combined into one group, since spike-specific TCR depth and breadth did not differ between the two schedules. Vaccinee samples came from UK trials COV001 and COV002, including a single-blind randomized controlled phase 2/3 trial of AZD1222 (ChAdOx1 nCoV-19) in healthy adults. For TCRbeta chain sequencing, PBMC samples from trial participants were taken at day 0 and at day 28 after the second dose.

The CDR3 regions of human TCRbeta chains were subjected to immunosequencing. In the paper's pipeline: Repertoire TCRs were matched against a reference library of SARS-CoV-2-specific TCRs generated with the MIRA antigen-specificity platform. Breadth was defined as the fraction of unique TCRs that were SARS-CoV-2-associated. Depth was defined as the fraction of total T cells that were SARS-CoV-2-associated. Using the MIRA data, each spike-specific TCR was assigned both to the spike region to which the TCR was reactive and to a CD4 or CD8 class. Log10-transformed breadth and depth values were compared by one-way ANOVA with Sidak's multiple comparisons tests. Not all clones reach the TCRdb copy of this immuneACCESS table, which keeps in-frame sequences only. Checked studies attribute under half of the gap to unresolved V genes and leave the rest unexplained. V and J calls plus clone size are reproduced from that table; the DNA served to infer D and trimming. The sample table holds about 110,000 clones, of which about 95% were seen once. The ten largest clones capture approximately 2.9% of the sample.

The source of the sample is a study of T cell responses to AZD1222 COVID-19 vaccine (dated by TCRdb to about 2021). For context, the study as a whole: A total of 230 to 250 trial participants underwent TCR sequencing, of whom about 210 received two doses of AZD1222 and around 26 received two doses of the MenACWY control vaccine. Trial participants were enrolled into age subgroups of 18-55, 56-69 and 70-plus years, which contained 148, 28 and 57 TCR-sequenced participants, respectively. Study-wide conclusions, independent of this receptor: The 56-69-year group was small, and its depth increase did not reach significance, likely because of low power. Because no samples from the day 14 peak response were available, repertoires could be characterized only after the peak T cell response. The whole spike protein was spanned by vaccine-associated CD4 TCRs, and dominant responses were seen in regions 160-218 and 743-854. After two AZD1222 doses, both the breadth and the depth of spike-specific TCRs were significantly higher than at day 0 and than in MenACWY recipients. Most participants were white British and females outnumbered males, and the authors suggested that clonal diversity may have been underestimated. Conclusions about previously exposed vaccinees were limited because only a handful of AZD1222 recipients were SARS-CoV-2 seropositive at baseline. Reportedly, almost half of the unique spike-specific TCRs recognized epitopes lying outside the regions that are mutated in the B.1.351 and B.1.1.7 variants.

The rearranged chain carries TRBV4-2 and TRBJ2-5; TRBD2 agrees with 10 junctional bases. The source was peripheral blood, collected 28 days after the second AZD1222 dose. The TCR sequence derives from an adult who received the AZD1222 COVID-19 vaccine. The nucleotide sequence reads TGTGCCAGCAGCCAAGCCCAGCGGGGGGGCCAAGAGACCCAGTACTTC. Its protein product is CASSQAQRGGQETQYF.